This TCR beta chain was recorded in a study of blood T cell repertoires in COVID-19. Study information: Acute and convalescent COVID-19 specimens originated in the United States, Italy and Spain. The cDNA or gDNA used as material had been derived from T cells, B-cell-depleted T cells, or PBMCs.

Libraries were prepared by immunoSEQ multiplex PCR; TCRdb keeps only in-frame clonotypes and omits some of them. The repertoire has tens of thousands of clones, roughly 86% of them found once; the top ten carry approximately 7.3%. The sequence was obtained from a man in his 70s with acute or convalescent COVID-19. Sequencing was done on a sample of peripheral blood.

The CDR3 here is CASSSQGARGYTF. The CDR3 nucleotides are TGTGCCAGCAGTTCCCAGGGGGCGAGGGGCTACACCTTC. The chain carries TRBV5-4 and TRBJ1-2; 8 bases map to TRBD1. This CDR3 region has 13 residues. With 5 bases clipped from V and 8 bases from J, the junction kept 8 bases outside the gene matches. Per the germline V gene, CDR1 is SGHNT and CDR2 is YYREEE (reference sequence).